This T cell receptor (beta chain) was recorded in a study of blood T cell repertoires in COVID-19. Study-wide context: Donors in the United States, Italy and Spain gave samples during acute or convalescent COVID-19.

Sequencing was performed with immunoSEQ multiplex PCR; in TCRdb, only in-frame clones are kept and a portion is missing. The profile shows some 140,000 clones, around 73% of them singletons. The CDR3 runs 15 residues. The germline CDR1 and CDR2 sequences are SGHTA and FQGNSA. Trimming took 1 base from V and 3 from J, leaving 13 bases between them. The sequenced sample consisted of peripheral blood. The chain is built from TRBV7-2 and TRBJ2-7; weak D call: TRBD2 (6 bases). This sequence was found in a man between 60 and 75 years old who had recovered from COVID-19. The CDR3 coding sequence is TGTGCCAGCAGCTTAGGGACTACTCCCAACTACGAGCAGTACTTC. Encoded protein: CASSLGTTPNYEQYF.